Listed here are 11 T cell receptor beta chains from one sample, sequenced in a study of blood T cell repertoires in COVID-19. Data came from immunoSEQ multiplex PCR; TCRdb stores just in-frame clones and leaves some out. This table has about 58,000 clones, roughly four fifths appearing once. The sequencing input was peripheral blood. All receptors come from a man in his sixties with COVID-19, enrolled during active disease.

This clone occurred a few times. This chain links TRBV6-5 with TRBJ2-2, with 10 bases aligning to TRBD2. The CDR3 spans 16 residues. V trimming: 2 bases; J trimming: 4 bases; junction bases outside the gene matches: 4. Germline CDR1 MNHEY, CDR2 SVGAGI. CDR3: CASSYHLAGGTGELFF. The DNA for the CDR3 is TGTGCCAGCAGTTACCATTTAGCGGGGGGCACCGGGGAGCTGTTTTTT.

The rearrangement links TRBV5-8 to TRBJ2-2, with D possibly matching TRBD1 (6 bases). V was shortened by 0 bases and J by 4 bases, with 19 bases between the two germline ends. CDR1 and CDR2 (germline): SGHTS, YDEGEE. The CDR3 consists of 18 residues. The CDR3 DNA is TGTGCCAGCAGCTTGGAGTGGGGGCGCAGGATTGGCACCGGGGAGCTGTTTTTT. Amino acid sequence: CASSLEWGRRIGTGELFF.

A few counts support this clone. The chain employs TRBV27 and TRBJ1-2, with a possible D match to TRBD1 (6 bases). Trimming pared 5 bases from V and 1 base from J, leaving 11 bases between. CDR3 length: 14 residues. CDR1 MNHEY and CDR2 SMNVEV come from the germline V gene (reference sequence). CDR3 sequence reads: CASSPLQGNYGYTF. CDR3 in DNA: TGTGCCAGCAGTCCATTACAGGGTAACTATGGCTACACCTTC.

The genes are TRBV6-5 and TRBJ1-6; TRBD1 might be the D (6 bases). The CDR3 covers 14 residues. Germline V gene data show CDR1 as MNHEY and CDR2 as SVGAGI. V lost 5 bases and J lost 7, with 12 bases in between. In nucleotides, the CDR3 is TGTGCCAGCAGTCGCGGACAGCAAAATTCACCCCTCCACTTT. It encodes CASSRGQQNSPLHF.

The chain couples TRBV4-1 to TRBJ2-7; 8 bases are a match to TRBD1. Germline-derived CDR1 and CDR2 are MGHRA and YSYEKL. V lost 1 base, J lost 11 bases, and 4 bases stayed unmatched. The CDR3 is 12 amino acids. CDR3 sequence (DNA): TGCGCCAGCAGCCAAGGAGGGACAGGCAAGTACTTC. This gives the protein CASSQGGTGKYF.

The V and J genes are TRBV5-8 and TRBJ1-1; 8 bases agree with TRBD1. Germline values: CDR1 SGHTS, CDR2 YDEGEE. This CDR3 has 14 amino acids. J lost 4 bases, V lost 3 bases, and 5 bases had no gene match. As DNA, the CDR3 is TGTGCCAGCAGCTGGACAGGGAAAACCACTGAAGCTTTCTTT. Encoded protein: CASSWTGKTTEAFF.

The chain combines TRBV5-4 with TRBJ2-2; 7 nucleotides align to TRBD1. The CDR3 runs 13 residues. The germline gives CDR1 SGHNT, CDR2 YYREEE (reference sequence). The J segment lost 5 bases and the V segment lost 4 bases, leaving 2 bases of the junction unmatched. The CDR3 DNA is TGTGCCAGCAGCGTACAGGGGACCGGGGAGCTGTTTTTT. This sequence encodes CASSVQGTGELFF.

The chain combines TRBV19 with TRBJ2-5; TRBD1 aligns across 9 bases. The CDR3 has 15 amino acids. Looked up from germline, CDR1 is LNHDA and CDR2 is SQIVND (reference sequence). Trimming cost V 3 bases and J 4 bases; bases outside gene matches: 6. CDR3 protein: CASSMGTGFGETQYF. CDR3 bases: TGTGCCAGTAGTATGGGGACAGGGTTTGGAGAGACCCAGTACTTC.

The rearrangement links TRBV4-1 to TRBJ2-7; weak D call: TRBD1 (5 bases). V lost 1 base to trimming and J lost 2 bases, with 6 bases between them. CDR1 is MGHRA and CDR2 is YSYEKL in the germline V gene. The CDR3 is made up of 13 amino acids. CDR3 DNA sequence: TGCGCCAGCAGCCAAGCCAGGGCCTACGAGCAGTACTTC. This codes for CASSQARAYEQYF.

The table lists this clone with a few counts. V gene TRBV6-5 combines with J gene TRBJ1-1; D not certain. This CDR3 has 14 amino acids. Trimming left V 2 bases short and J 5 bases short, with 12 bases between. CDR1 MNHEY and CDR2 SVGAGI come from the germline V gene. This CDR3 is CASSYGGGDTEAFF. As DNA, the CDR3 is TGTGCCAGCAGTTACGGAGGCGGGGATACTGAAGCTTTCTTT.

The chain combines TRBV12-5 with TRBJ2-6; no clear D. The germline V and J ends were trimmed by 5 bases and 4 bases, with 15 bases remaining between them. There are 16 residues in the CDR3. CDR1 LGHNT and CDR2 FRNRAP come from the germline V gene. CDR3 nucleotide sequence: TGTGCTAGTGGTGCATACAGTTCCCCGGGGGCCAACGTCCTGACTTTC. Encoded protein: CASGAYSSPGANVLTF.